The 8 T cell receptor beta chains in this list originate from one sample, sequenced in a study of shared clonotypes between healthy human individuals. Produced via immunoSEQ multiplex PCR; TCRdb's table is partial and in-frame only. Of more than 2 million clones listed, nearly 97% are singletons. Sequencing used naive CD4+ T cells sorted from blood. The subset denotes: CD45RA+ positively selected. Receptors originate from a man aged 18-30 years in good health.

The chain links TRBV9 to TRBJ2-2; 7 bases match TRBD2. The CDR3 totals 16 residues. Germline V CDR1 and CDR2: SGDLS, YYNGEE. The V and J ends lost 0 bases and 5 bases, in that order; junction bases with no gene match: 7. As DNA, the CDR3 is TGTGCCAGCAGCGTAGGCAAGCGGGGAAGTACCGGGGAGCTGTTTTTT. Translation: CASSVGKRGSTGELFF.

The chain links TRBV12-5 to TRBJ1-4; a weak D match, TRBD1 (6 bases). CDR3 length equals 17 residues. V lost 6 bases to trimming and J lost 3 bases, with 20 bases between them. Germline V lookup: CDR1 LGHNT, CDR2 FRNRAP. CDR3 in amino acids: CASGPNGTGFSNEKLFF. CDR3 nucleotides: TGTGCTAGTGGGCCAAATGGTACAGGGTTCTCTAATGAAAAACTGTTTTTT.

On this clone: Other DNA sequences in the same sample also yield this CDR3. The chain links TRBV9 to TRBJ2-5; D possibly uses TRBD1 or TRBD2 (5 bases each). CDR1 is SGDLS and CDR2 is YYNGEE in the germline V gene. The V end was cut by 3 bases, the J end by 2 bases, with 11 bases between. The CDR3 consists of 14 residues. The CDR3 here is CASSARDGQETQYF. CDR3 DNA: TGTGCCAGCAGCGCCCGGGACGGTCAAGAGACCCAGTACTTC.

The rearrangement links TRBV28 to TRBJ2-7, with D possibly being TRBD1 (5 bases). The CDR3 length is 15 residues. Trimming cost V 0 bases and J 3 bases, with 12 bases left between them. Germline loops: CDR1 MDHEN, CDR2 SYDVKM. The CDR3 region is CASSLWSRGSYEQYF. Here the CDR3 DNA reads TGTGCCAGCAGTTTATGGAGTAGGGGTAGCTACGAGCAGTACTTC.

A note on this clone: One junction end does not reproduce the germline sequence, and a read error may be involved. V is TRBV5-4 and J is TRBJ1-6; the D is unclear. Germline V gives CDR1 SGHNT, CDR2 YYREEE (reference sequence). This CDR3 is built from 12 residues. CDR3 DNA sequence: TGTGCCAGCAGATTGGATAATTCACCCCTCCACTTT. Translating it yields CASRLDNSPLHF.

This chain uses TRBV9 with TRBJ1-5; the D gene is possibly TRBD1 (6 bases). Trimming pared 0 bases from V and 6 bases from J, leaving 13 bases between. Germline V gene data show CDR1 as SGDLS and CDR2 as YYNGEE. There are 15 residues in the CDR3. This CDR3 reads CASSVDGGQGQPQHF. CDR3 in DNA: TGTGCCAGCAGCGTAGACGGGGGGCAGGGTCAGCCCCAGCATTTT.

The CDR3 nucleotides are TGTGCCAGCAGCGGGCTGGACAGGTCCAATCAGCCCCAGCATTTT. It translates to CASSGLDRSNQPQHF. The rearrangement uses TRBV2 and TRBJ1-5; 7 nucleotides align to TRBD1. From germline, CDR1 is SNHLY and CDR2 FYNNEI. J lost 3 bases, V lost 6 bases, and 8 bases had no gene match. The CDR3 has 15 residues.

The rearrangement joins TRBV7-3 to TRBJ2-1; 14 bases match TRBD2. V shed 4 bases and J 8 bases; nucleotides not matched to a gene: 1. The CDR3 runs 14 residues. Per the germline V gene, CDR1 is SGHTA and CDR2 is FQGTGA. The DNA for the CDR3 is TGTGCCAGCAGCTCGGGACTAGCGGGGGATGAGCAGTTCTTC. Residues: CASSSGLAGDEQFF.